The 17 T cell receptor beta chains listed next were all sequenced from one sample in a study of neurological immune-mediated disorders. A single record per CDR3 protein comes from TCRdb applying MiXCR to the 5' RACE reads. The sample yields 25,000 to 30,000 distinct CDR3 sequences, around 10% seen once. The sample comprised PBMCs. These receptors originate from a woman between 55 and 75 years old in good health.

This clonotype was seen many times. The rearrangement joins TRBV7-2 to TRBJ2-3, with D tentatively TRBD1 (5 bases). The CDR3 contains 16 residues. CDR1 is SGHTA, CDR2 FQGNSA, per germline. V was shortened by 5 bases and J by 3 bases, with 18 bases between the two germline ends. The CDR3: CASSTPGNQVTDTQYF. CDR3 nucleotides: TGTGCCAGCAGCACTCCAGGGAATCAGGTTACAGATACGCAGTATTTT. Based on the CDR3 plus reference TRBV7-2 and TRBJ2-3, the full variable domain is GAGVSQSPSNKVTEKGKDVELRCDPISGHTALYWYRQSLGQGLEFLIYFQGNSAPDKSGLPSDRFSAERTGGSVSTLTIQRTQQEDSAVYLCASSTPGNQVTDTQYFGPGTRLTVL.

The chain links TRBV5-5 to TRBJ2-7; either TRBD1 or TRBD2 may fit D (7 bases each). Trimming took 4 bases from V and 4 from J, leaving 12 bases between them. CDR1 SGHKS and CDR2 YYEKEE come from the germline V gene (reference sequence). The CDR3 spans 13 residues. CDR3 coding DNA: TGTGCCAGCAGCGTCAGGGGGGGGTACGAGCAGTACTTC. It specifies CASSVRGGYEQYF.

The sample holds many counts of this clonotype. The CDR3 here is CASSHIAGESTDTQYF. For the CDR3, the DNA is TGTGCCAGCAGCCACATAGCGGGGGAGAGCACAGATACGCAGTATTTT. The chain has TRBV4-2 and TRBJ2-3; TRBD2 agrees at 9 bases. The junction had 4 bases not matched to a gene; V was cut back by 3 bases and J by 0 bases. The CDR3 length is 16 residues. Germline lookup yields CDR1 LGHNA and CDR2 YNFKEQ.

In its sample, this clonotype was seen many times. J is TRBJ2-4 and V is TRBV7-2; tentatively, D is TRBD2 (5 bases). The V end lost 8 bases, the J end lost 9 bases, and 11 bases lay between the germline ends. Looked up from germline, CDR1 is SGHTA and CDR2 is FQGNSA. The CDR3 has 11 residues. CDR3: CASGMGSIQYF. DNA for the CDR3: TGTGCCAGCGGAATGGGGAGCATTCAGTACTTC.

This clonotype is medium-sized in the sample. CDR3 protein: CASSDSETTGELFF. The CDR3 DNA is TGTGCCAGCAGTGACTCGGAAACAACCGGGGAGCTGTTTTTT. The chain has TRBV6-4 and TRBJ2-2; D is uncertain. Per germline, CDR1 MRHNA and CDR2 SNTAGT. This CDR3 is built from 14 residues. V was shortened by 0 bases and J by 5 bases, with 7 bases between the two germline ends.

This clonotype showed up many times. The V and J genes are TRBV2 and TRBJ2-1; perhaps TRBD2 as D (6 bases). This CDR3 spans 14 amino acids. Per the germline V gene, CDR1 is SNHLY and CDR2 is FYNNEI. V dropped 3 bases and J dropped 5 bases, with 11 bases sitting between them. The CDR3 region is CASSDAGRHNEQFF. Written as DNA, the CDR3 is TGTGCCAGCAGTGACGCAGGGAGGCACAATGAGCAGTTCTTC.

Ten or more counts support this clonotype. The chain carries TRBV10-3 and TRBJ2-4; D tentatively reads TRBD1 or TRBD2 (5 bases each). Germline CDR1 is ENHRY and CDR2 is SYGVKD. V lost 0 bases to trimming and J lost 0 bases, with 15 bases between them. The CDR3 sequence is 18 residues long. CDR3 sequence reads: CAISESTVAGLAKNIQYF. The CDR3 DNA reads TGTGCCATCAGTGAGTCGACAGTTGCGGGTCTAGCCAAAAACATTCAGTACTTC.

This clonotype was picked up many times. This rearrangement joins TRBV20-1 to TRBJ2-7; no clear D gene. CDR3 size: 15 residues. The V and J ends lost 3 bases and 3 bases respectively, with 18 bases between them. CDR1 and CDR2 (germline): DFQATT, SNEGSKA (reference sequence). This CDR3 is CSASPGGPTVYEQYF. The CDR3 coding sequence is TGCAGTGCTAGTCCCGGCGGACCCACAGTCTACGAGCAGTACTTC.

Sample share makes this clonotype medium-sized. The rearrangement joins TRBV4-3 to TRBJ1-2, with D perhaps TRBD1 (6 bases). V was clipped by 0 bases and J by 5 bases, with 13 bases between them. The CDR3 consists of 15 residues. CDR1 and CDR2 from the germline V gene are LGHNA and YSLEER. The CDR3 sequence is CASSQEGNGQYGYTF. CDR3 sequence (DNA): TGCGCCAGCAGCCAAGAGGGGAACGGACAGTATGGCTACACCTTC.

This clonotype has ten or more counts. The chain carries TRBV18 and TRBJ2-6; 7 positions match TRBD1. The CDR3 spans 18 residues. CDR1 KGHSH and CDR2 LQKENI come from the germline V gene. Unmatched junction bases numbered 7, after V lost 2 bases and J lost 0 bases. The CDR3 here is CASSPTTGTYSGANVLTF. For the CDR3, the DNA is TGTGCCAGCTCACCAACGACAGGGACCTACTCTGGGGCCAACGTCCTGACTTTC.

This clonotype was detected many times. The V call is TRBV20-1, the J call TRBJ2-3; D remains unclear. This CDR3 region has 15 residues. The V gene lost 6 bases and the J gene lost 0 bases, with 16 bases spanning the gap. Looked up from germline, CDR1 is DFQATT and CDR2 is SNEGSKA (reference sequence). The CDR3 nucleotides are TGCAGTGCCCCCACCAGTAGCCTTAGCACAGATACGCAGTATTTT. Amino acids: CSAPTSSLSTDTQYF.

Many counts were recorded for this clonotype. V gene TRBV5-6 combines with J gene TRBJ2-7; 10 bases map to TRBD1. The CDR3 has 14 residues. The germline gives CDR1 SGHDT, CDR2 YYEEEE. The J segment lost 2 bases and the V segment lost 4 bases, leaving 3 bases of the junction unmatched. The CDR3 DNA sequence: TGTGCCAGCAGCATCGGACAGGGGGCCTACGAGCAGTACTTC. Its translation is CASSIGQGAYEQYF.

The chain is built from TRBV7-2 and TRBJ2-3; no firm D call. This CDR3 is 13 amino acids long. From germline, CDR1 is SGHTA and CDR2 FQGNSA. V dropped 1 base and J dropped 5 bases, with 7 bases sitting between them. CDR3 DNA: TGTGCCAGCAGCTTAGGGTTAGGAGATACGCAGTATTTT. It encodes CASSLGLGDTQYF. The full variable domain, rest sourced from reference TRBV7-2 and TRBJ2-3, is GAGVSQSPSNKVTEKGKDVELRCDPISGHTALYWYRQSLGQGLEFLIYFQGNSAPDKSGLPSDRFSAERTGGSVSTLTIQRTQQEDSAVYLCASSLGLGDTQYFGPGTRLTVL.

V is TRBV5-1 and J is TRBJ2-3; 13 nucleotides line up with TRBD2. Germline loops: CDR1 SGHRS, CDR2 YFSETQ. The V segment lost 2 bases and the J segment 3 bases; nucleotides outside the gene matches: 9. The CDR3 loop spans 18 amino acids. In DNA, the CDR3 is TGCGCCAGCAGCTTCCGGACTAGCGGGGGAAGGGGGACAGATACGCAGTATTTT. It encodes CASSFRTSGGRGTDTQYF.

Concerning this clonotype itself: Germline is not matched at one junction end, which may reflect a read error. This chain uses TRBV6-5 with TRBJ2-2, with D maybe TRBD2 (5 bases). CDR1 is MNHEY, CDR2 SVGAGI, per germline. The CDR3 is 13 amino acids. This CDR3 reads CASSYCGDGEPFF. DNA of the CDR3: TGTGCCAGCAGTTACTGCGGTGACGGGGAGCCGTTTTTT.

In this sample, this clonotype turned up many times. V and J are TRBV5-1 and TRBJ2-2; D is unresolved. CDR3 length equals 14 residues. Trimming removed 4 bases from V and 3 bases from J, with 10 bases in between. The germline gives CDR1 SGHRS, CDR2 YFSETQ. CDR3 DNA: TGCGCCAGCAGCCATCGAATCTACACCGGGGAGCTGTTTTTT. Its translation: CASSHRIYTGELFF.

This clonotype was recorded many times. V and J are TRBV4-3 and TRBJ1-1, with 9 positions matching TRBD1. The CDR3 spans 17 residues. V was clipped by 3 bases and J by 1 base; unmatched bases: 9. The germline V gene encodes CDR1 LGHNA and CDR2 YSLEER. As DNA, the CDR3 is TGCGCCAGCAGCCAGGAACCCGCGGGACAGGGGAACACTGAAGCTTTCTTT. It codes for CASSQEPAGQGNTEAFF.